The clone carrying this TCR beta chain was picked up a small number of times. Via MiXCR, TCRdb re-called the 5' RACE reads, giving one row per CDR3 protein. The table lists under 200,000 distinct CDR3 sequences, approximately 10% of them singletons, with 35% to 45% in the top ten. This entry is derived from a study of T cells after yellow fever vaccination. The CDR3 consists of 15 residues. Trimming removed 1 base from V and 2 bases from J; junction bases left unmatched: 5. Specimen: CD8+ T cells sorted from PBMCs, collected 15 days after the yellow fever booster vaccination. The chain combines TRBV12-3 or TRBV12-4 with TRBJ2-7, with 7 bases matching TRBD1. The TCR comes from a young man who received the YFV17D yellow fever vaccine. For the CDR3, the DNA is TGTGCCAGCAGTTTAGGGGACAGCGATACCTACGAGCAGTACTTC. This gives the protein CASSLGDSDTYEQYF.